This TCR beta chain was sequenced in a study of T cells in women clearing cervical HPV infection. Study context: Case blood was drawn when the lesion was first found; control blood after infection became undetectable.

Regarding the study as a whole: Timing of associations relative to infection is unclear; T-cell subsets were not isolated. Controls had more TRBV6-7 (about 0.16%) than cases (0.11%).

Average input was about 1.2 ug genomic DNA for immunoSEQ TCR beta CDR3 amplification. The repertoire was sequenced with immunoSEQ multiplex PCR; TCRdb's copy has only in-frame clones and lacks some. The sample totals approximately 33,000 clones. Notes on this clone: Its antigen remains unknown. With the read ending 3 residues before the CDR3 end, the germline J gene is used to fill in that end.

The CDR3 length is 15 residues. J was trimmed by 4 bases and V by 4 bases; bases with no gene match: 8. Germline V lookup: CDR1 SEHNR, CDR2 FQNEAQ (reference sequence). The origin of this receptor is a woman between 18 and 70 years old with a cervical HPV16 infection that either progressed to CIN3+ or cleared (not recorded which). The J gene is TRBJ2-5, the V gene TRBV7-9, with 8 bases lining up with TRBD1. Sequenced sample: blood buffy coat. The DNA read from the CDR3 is TGTGCCAGCAGCTCGGACAGGGTTGGCATAGAGACC. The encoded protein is CASSSDRVGIET. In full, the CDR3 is CASSSDRVGIETQYF.